A selection of T cell receptor beta chains follows, all from one sample in a study of T-cell reconstitution after alpha-beta-depleted transplantation in children. TCRdb reprocessed the PCR reads with MiXCR, giving one entry per CDR3 protein. The profile shows roughly 610,000 distinct CDR3 sequences, roughly a tenth of them singletons. The sequencing used PBMCs from the stem cell graft donor, collected from the stem cell graft. Receptors originate from a human donor who donated a stem cell graft to a child with acute myeloid leukemia. Each CDR3 is given with its conserved first and last residue. A D gene is named only where the DNA matches it firmly. Clone size is shown for a subset of rows, as once, few, many or a class of expanded clone.

abundance,v_gene,j_gene,d_gene,CDR3aa,CDR3nt
.,TRBV20-1,TRBJ1-1,.,CSARDPSGEGTEAFF,TGCAGTGCTAGAGACCCCTCGGGGGAAGGGACTGAAGCTTTCTTT
many,TRBV7-2,TRBJ2-1,TRBD1,CASSSDRTYNEQFF,TGTGCCAGCAGCTCGGACAGGACCTACAATGAGCAGTTCTTC
many,TRBV12-3/TRBV12-4,TRBJ1-5,TRBD1,CASTGTVNQPQHF,TGTGCCAGCACCGGGACAGTAAATCAGCCCCAGCATTTT
.,TRBV30,TRBJ2-2,TRBD2,CAWRLPGLASAGELFF,TGTGCCTGGAGGCTTCCGGGACTAGCATCGGCCGGGGAGCTGTTTTTT
few,TRBV20-1,TRBJ2-6,.,CSARWDGSSGANVLTF,TGCAGTGCTAGATGGGACGGAAGCTCTGGGGCCAACGTCCTGACTTTC
few,TRBV29-1,TRBJ2-4,TRBD1,CSVGTTGLFQYF,TGCAGCGTCGGAACGACAGGGCTCTTTCAGTACTTC
.,TRBV7-2,TRBJ1-5,.,CASSLRGTLSNQPQHF,TGTGCCAGCAGCTTAAGGGGGACACTTAGCAATCAGCCCCAGCATTTT
few,TRBV7-2,TRBJ2-2,.,CASSSKYRDTGELFF,TGTGCCAGCAGCTCGAAATACAGGGACACCGGGGAGCTGTTTTTT
.,TRBV20-1,TRBJ2-7,.,CSVSGKVYEQYF,TGCAGTGTGTCGGGAAAAGTCTACGAGCAGTACTTC
few,TRBV28,TRBJ2-1,.,CASSPLITYNEQFF,TGTGCCAGCAGTCCCCTAATAACCTACAATGAGCAGTTCTTC
few,TRBV28,TRBJ2-3,.,CASSLPSSKRLWDTQYF,TGTGCCAGCAGTTTACCCTCAAGTAAAAGGCTCTGGGATACGCAGTATTTT
few,TRBV9,TRBJ2-7,TRBD2,CASSVGAGGPHEQYF,TGTGCCAGCAGCGTAGGAGCGGGAGGGCCCCACGAGCAGTACTTC
many,TRBV7-3,TRBJ1-3,.,CASSLDFSGNTIYF,TGTGCCAGCAGCTTAGACTTCTCTGGAAACACCATATATTTT
.,TRBV18,TRBJ1-4,.,CASSPGAANEKLFF,TGTGCCAGCTCACCCGGTGCAGCTAATGAAAAACTGTTTTTT
.,TRBV5-6,TRBJ2-7,TRBD2,CASSLPGRLSSYEQYF,TGTGCCAGCAGCTTGCCCGGGAGGCTGAGCTCCTACGAGCAGTACTTC
few,TRBV7-9,TRBJ2-1,TRBD2,CASNPGTGGLFF,TGTGCCAGCAACCCCGGTACGGGGGGTTTATTCTTC
.,TRBV10-3,TRBJ2-2,TRBD2,CAMGSGTTNTGELFF,TGTGCCATGGGTTCCGGGACTACGAACACCGGGGAGCTGTTTTTT
.,TRBV25-1,TRBJ2-7,.,CASQFSGSSYEQYF,TGTGCCAGTCAATTTAGCGGAAGCTCCTACGAGCAGTACTTC
few,TRBV3-1,TRBJ2-3,.,CASSSGTLESDTQYF,TGTGCCAGCAGCTCGGGGACCTTGGAATCAGATACGCAGTATTTT
.,TRBV20-1,TRBJ2-1,TRBD2,CSAPRLASSYNEQFF,TGCAGTGCTCCACGACTAGCGAGCTCCTACAATGAGCAGTTCTTC
many,TRBV20-1,TRBJ2-7,TRBD2,CSASAGAKEQYF,TGCAGTGCTAGCGCGGGAGCGAAGGAGCAGTACTTC
many,TRBV15,TRBJ2-5,.,CATRRGDQGETQYF,TGTGCCACCCGCAGGGGGGACCAAGGGGAGACCCAGTACTTC
.,TRBV10-3,TRBJ1-2,TRBD1,CAIRDTGDGGYTF,TGTGCCATCAGGGACACAGGGGATGGCGGCTACACCTTC
few,TRBV4-3,TRBJ2-7,.,CASSQVSAGQEAYEQYF,TGCGCCAGCAGCCAAGTTTCTGCGGGACAAGAAGCCTACGAGCAGTACTTC
.,TRBV12-3/TRBV12-4,TRBJ2-5,TRBD2,CASSFQREGRQYF,TGTGCCAGCAGTTTCCAGCGGGAGGGACGCCAGTACTTC
.,TRBV25-1,TRBJ2-7,TRBD2,CASSQGAGGPSYEQYF,TGTGCCAGCAGTCAAGGAGCGGGAGGGCCCTCCTACGAGCAGTACTTC
many,TRBV20-1,TRBJ2-3,.,CSASRTGFPDTQYF,TGCAGTGCGAGTAGGACGGGGTTCCCAGATACGCAGTATTTT
once,TRBV6-2/TRBV6-3,TRBJ2-7,TRBD2,CASSYARGLAGAPTYEQYF,TGTGCCAGCAGTTACGCAAGGGGACTAGCGGGAGCCCCGACCTACGAGCAGTACTTC
.,TRBV9,TRBJ1-1,.,CASSPHRDIYTEAFF,TGTGCCAGCAGCCCCCACCGGGACATTTACACTGAAGCTTTCTTT
few,TRBV4-3,TRBJ2-3,.,CASSLYAGTSTDTQYF,TGCGCCAGCAGCCTGTATGCCGGGACTAGCACAGATACGCAGTATTTT
.,TRBV29-1,TRBJ2-3,.,CSSGLSTDTQYF,TGCAGTTCGGGACTCAGCACAGATACGCAGTATTTT
.,TRBV7-2,TRBJ2-7,TRBD2,CASSPHRAGAYEQYF,TGTGCCAGCAGCCCCCACCGGGCGGGGGCCTACGAGCAGTACTTC
many,TRBV19,TRBJ2-6,.,CASTVGSGANVLTF,TGTGCCAGTACTGTCGGCTCTGGGGCCAACGTCCTGACTTTC
.,TRBV7-3,TRBJ1-5,.,CASSLTGSGGQPQHF,TGTGCCAGCAGCTTAACCGGTTCAGGTGGTCAGCCCCAGCATTTT
.,TRBV20-1,TRBJ1-2,.,CSASGPQGADGYTF,TGCAGTGCTAGTGGGCCACAGGGCGCCGATGGCTACACCTTC
many,TRBV15,TRBJ2-3,TRBD1,CATSRTLGQGTDTQYF,TGTGCCACCAGCAGAACCCTTGGACAGGGGACAGATACGCAGTATTTT
few,TRBV11-2,TRBJ2-7,TRBD2,CASSWTSGSSYEQYF,TGTGCCAGCAGCTGGACTAGCGGGAGCTCCTACGAGCAGTACTTC
many,TRBV3-1,TRBJ2-7,.,CASSQAVSEQYF,TGTGCCAGCAGCCAAGCTGTTAGTGAGCAGTACTTC
few,TRBV6-1,TRBJ2-1,TRBD2,CASSPPKLAGEGNEQFF,TGTGCCAGCAGTCCGCCTAAACTAGCGGGAGAAGGCAATGAGCAGTTCTTC
many,TRBV29-1,TRBJ2-7,.,CSVESQGVYEQYF,TGCAGCGTTGAAAGTCAGGGAGTCTACGAGCAGTACTTC
.,TRBV4-3,TRBJ2-5,TRBD2,CASSQGRGSGSRQETQYF,TGCGCCAGCAGCCAAGGACGGGGAAGCGGGAGTCGCCAAGAGACCCAGTACTTC
many,TRBV29-1,TRBJ2-2,.,CSVAENTGELFF,TGCAGCGTTGCTGAGAACACCGGGGAGCTGTTTTTT
many,TRBV20-1,TRBJ2-7,TRBD2,CSARDLKTSGNYEQYF,TGCAGTGCTAGAGATCTGAAAACTAGCGGGAACTACGAGCAGTACTTC
many,TRBV4-3,TRBJ2-1,.,CASSGGTSEQFF,TGCGCCAGCAGCGGGGGAACGAGTGAGCAGTTCTTC
few,TRBV20-1,TRBJ1-5,TRBD1,CSARVGTGYQPQHF,TGCAGTGCTAGAGTCGGGACAGGATATCAGCCCCAGCATTTT
.,TRBV20-1,TRBJ2-5,.,CSARPFDRTQETQYF,TGCAGTGCCAGACCCTTCGACCGTACCCAAGAGACCCAGTACTTC
few,TRBV4-3,TRBJ1-6,.,CASSQVGLNSPLHF,TGCGCCAGCAGCCAAGTCGGGTTGAATTCACCCCTCCACTTT
few,TRBV7-9,TRBJ1-2,.,CASSPLTGNYGYTF,TGTGCCAGCAGCCCGTTGACGGGAAACTATGGCTACACCTTC
.,TRBV6-5,TRBJ2-7,.,CASSYSVEGGEQYF,TGTGCCAGCAGTTACTCGGTCGAGGGGGGTGAGCAGTACTTC
.,TRBV11-3,TRBJ2-1,.,CASSWSAGKDEQFF,TGTGCCAGCAGCTGGAGCGCGGGAAAGGATGAGCAGTTCTTC
.,TRBV6-5,TRBJ1-1,.,CASSYSVRGGWNTEAFF,TGTGCCAGCAGTTACTCGGTTAGGGGGGGTTGGAACACTGAAGCTTTCTTT
many,TRBV18,TRBJ2-1,TRBD2,CASSPPDGRALNEQFF,TGTGCCAGCTCACCACCGGACGGGAGGGCCCTCAATGAGCAGTTCTTC
.,TRBV18,TRBJ2-2,.,CASLGAGQNTGELFF,TGTGCCAGCTTAGGCGCGGGGCAGAACACCGGGGAGCTGTTTTTT
few,TRBV20-1,TRBJ1-2,TRBD1,CSAPTGTGGLGYGYTF,TGCAGTGCTCCGACCGGGACAGGGGGCCTGGGCTATGGCTACACCTTC